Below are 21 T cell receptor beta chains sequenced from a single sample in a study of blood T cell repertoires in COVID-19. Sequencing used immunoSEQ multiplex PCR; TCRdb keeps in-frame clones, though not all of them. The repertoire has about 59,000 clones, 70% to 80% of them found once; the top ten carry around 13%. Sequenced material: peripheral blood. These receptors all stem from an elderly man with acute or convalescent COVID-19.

This CDR3 reads CASSIGLSNTEAFF. The CDR3 coding sequence is TGTGCCAGTAGTATAGGACTGTCGAACACTGAAGCTTTCTTT. This chain uses TRBV19 with TRBJ1-1; D is undetermined. There are 14 residues in the CDR3. Germline loops: CDR1 LNHDA, CDR2 SQIVND (reference sequence). V was pared by 1 base and J by 1 base, with 7 bases between. Full variable domain (rest looked up from reference TRBV19 and TRBJ1-1): DGGITQSPKYLFRKEGQNVTLSCEQNLNHDAMYWYRQDPGQGLRLIYYSQIVNDFQKGDIAEGYSVSREKKESFPLTVTSAQKNPTAFYLCASSIGLSNTEAFFGQGTRLTVV.

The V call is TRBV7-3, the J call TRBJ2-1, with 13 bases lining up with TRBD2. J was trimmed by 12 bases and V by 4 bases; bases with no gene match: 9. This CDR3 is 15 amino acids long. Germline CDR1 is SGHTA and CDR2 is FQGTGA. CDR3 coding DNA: TGTGCCAGCAGCTCGGGACTAGCGGGGCCGTTAGGGCAGTTCTTC. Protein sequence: CASSSGLAGPLGQFF.

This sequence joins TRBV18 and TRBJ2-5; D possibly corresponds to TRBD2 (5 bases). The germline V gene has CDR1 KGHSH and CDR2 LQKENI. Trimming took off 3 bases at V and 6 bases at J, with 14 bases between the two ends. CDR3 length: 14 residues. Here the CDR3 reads CASSPVSGEKTQYF. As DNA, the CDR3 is TGTGCCAGCTCACCCGTCAGCGGCGAGAAGACCCAGTACTTC.

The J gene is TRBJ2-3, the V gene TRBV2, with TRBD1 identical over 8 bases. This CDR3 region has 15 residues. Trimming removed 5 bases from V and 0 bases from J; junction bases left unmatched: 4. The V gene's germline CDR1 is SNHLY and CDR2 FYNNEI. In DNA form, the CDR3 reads TGTGCCAGCAGTAAGGGGACAGGTAGCACAGATACGCAGTATTTT. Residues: CASSKGTGSTDTQYF. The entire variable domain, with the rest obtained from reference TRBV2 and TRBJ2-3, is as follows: EPEVTQTPSHQVTQMGQEVILRCVPISNHLYFYWYRQILGQKVEFLVSFYNNEISEKSEIFDDQFSVERPDGSNFTLKIRSTKLEDSAMYFCASSKGTGSTDTQYFGPGTRLTVL.

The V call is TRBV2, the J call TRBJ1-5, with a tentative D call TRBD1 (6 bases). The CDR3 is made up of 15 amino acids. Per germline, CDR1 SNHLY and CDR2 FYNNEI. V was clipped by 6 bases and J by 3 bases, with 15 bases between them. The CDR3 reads CASSGGGVPNQPQHF. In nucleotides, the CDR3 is TGTGCCAGCAGCGGCGGGGGCGTCCCCAATCAGCCCCAGCATTTT.

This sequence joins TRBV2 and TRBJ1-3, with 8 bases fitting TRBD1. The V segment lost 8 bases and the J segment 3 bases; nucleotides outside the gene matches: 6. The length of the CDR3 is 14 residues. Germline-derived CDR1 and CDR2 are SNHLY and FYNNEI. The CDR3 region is CASSPGTGGNTIYF. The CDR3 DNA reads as TGTGCCAGCTCCCCCGGGACAGGTGGAAACACCATATATTTT.

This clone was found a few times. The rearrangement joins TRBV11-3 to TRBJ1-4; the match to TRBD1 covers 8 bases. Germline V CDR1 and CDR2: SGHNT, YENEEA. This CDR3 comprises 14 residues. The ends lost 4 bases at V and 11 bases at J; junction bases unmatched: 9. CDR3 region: CASSSHRTGYKLFF. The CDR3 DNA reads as TGTGCCAGCAGCTCACATCGGACAGGGTACAAACTGTTTTTT.

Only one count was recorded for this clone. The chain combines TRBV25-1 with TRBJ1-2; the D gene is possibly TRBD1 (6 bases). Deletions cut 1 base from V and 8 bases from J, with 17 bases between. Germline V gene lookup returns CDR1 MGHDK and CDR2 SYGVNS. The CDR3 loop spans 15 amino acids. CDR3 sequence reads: CASSESDWQGRGYTF. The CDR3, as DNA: TGTGCCAGCAGTGAATCGGATTGGCAGGGGCGAGGCTACACCTTC.

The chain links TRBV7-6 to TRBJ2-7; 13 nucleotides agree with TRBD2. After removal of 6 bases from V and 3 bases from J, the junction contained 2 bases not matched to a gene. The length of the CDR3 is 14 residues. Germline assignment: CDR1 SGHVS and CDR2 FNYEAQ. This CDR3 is CASSRTSGSYEQYF. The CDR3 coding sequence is TGTGCCAGCAGTCGGACTAGCGGGAGCTACGAGCAGTACTTC.

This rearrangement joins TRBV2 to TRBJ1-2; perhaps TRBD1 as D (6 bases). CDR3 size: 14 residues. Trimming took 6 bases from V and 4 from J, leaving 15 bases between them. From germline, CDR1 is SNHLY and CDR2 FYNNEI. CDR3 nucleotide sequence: TGTGCCAGCAGACAGGGTTCGCCTGGCTATGGCTACACCTTC. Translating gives CASRQGSPGYGYTF.

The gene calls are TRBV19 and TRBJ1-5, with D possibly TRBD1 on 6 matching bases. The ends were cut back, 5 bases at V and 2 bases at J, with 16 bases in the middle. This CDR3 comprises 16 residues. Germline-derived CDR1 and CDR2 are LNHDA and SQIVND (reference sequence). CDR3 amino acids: CASSDRTGIGNQPQHF. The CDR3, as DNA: TGTGCCAGTAGTGACAGAACAGGGATCGGCAATCAGCCCCAGCATTTT.

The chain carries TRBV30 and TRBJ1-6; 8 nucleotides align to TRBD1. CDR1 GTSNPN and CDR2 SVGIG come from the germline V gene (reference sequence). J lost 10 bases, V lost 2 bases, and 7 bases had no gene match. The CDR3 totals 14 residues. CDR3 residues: CAWSPTGGESPLHF. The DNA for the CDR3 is TGTGCCTGGAGTCCCACAGGGGGGGAGTCACCCCTCCACTTT.

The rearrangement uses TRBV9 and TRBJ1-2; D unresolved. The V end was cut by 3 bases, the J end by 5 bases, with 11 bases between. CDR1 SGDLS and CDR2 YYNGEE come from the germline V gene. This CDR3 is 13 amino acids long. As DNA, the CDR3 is TGTGCCAGCAGCGCACGTGAGCAATATGGCTACACCTTC. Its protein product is CASSAREQYGYTF.

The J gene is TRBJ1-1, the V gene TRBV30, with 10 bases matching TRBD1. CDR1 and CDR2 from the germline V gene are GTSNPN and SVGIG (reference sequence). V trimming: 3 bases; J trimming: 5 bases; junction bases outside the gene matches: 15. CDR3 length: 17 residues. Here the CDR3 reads CAWSPRDRGLRGTEAFF. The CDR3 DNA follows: TGTGCCTGGAGCCCCCGGGACAGGGGATTGAGGGGAACTGAAGCTTTCTTT.

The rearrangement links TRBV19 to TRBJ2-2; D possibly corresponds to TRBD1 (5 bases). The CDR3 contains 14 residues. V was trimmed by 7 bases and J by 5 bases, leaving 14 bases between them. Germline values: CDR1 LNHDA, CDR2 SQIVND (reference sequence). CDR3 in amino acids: CASNIQGGTGELFF. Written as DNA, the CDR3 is TGTGCCAGTAACATCCAGGGTGGGACCGGGGAGCTGTTTTTT. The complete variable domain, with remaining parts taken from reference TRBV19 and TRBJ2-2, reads DGGITQSPKYLFRKEGQNVTLSCEQNLNHDAMYWYRQDPGQGLRLIYYSQIVNDFQKGDIAEGYSVSREKKESFPLTVTSAQKNPTAFYLCASNIQGGTGELFFGEGSRLTVL.

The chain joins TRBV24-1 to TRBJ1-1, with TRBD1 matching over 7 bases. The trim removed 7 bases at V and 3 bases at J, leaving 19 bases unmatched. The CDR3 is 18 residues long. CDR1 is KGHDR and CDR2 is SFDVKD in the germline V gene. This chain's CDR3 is CATRTHRDSHFSDTEAFF. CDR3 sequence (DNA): TGTGCCACCAGAACACACCGGGACAGCCATTTCAGTGACACTGAAGCTTTCTTT.

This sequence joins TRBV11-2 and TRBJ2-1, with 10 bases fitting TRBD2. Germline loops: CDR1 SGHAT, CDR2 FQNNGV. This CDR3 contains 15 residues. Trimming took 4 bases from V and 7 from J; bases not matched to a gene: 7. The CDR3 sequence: CASSYLAGVGNEQFF. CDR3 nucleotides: TGTGCCAGCAGCTATCTAGCGGGAGTTGGTAATGAGCAGTTCTTC.

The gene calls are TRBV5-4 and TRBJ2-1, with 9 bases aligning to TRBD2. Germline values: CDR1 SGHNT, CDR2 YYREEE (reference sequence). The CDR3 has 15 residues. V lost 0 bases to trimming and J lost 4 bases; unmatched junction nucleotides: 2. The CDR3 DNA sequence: TGTGCCAGCAGCTTGGGGCGGGAGGGGTACAATGAGCAGTTCTTC. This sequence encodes CASSLGREGYNEQFF.

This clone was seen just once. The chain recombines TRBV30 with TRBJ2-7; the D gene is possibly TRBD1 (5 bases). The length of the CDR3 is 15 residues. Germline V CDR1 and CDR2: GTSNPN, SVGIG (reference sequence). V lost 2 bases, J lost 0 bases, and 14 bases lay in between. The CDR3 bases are TGTGCCTGGAGTCGCGACAGTGACATCTCCTACGAGCAGTACTTC. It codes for CAWSRDSDISYEQYF.

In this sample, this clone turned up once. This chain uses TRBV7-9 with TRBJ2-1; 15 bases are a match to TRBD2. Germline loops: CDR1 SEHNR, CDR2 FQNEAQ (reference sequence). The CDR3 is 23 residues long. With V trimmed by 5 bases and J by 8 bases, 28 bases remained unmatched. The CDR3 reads CASSIESGGLAGGPLIFRDEQFF. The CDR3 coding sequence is TGTGCCAGCAGCATCGAGAGTGGGGGACTAGCGGGAGGCCCACTGATTTTTAGGGATGAGCAGTTCTTC.

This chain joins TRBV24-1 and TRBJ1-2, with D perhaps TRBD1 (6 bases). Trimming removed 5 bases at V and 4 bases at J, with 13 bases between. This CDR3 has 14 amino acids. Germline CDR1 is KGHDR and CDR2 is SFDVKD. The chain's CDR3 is CATSGGGGSYGYTF. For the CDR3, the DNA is TGTGCCACCAGTGGAGGTGGGGGCAGCTATGGCTACACCTTC.